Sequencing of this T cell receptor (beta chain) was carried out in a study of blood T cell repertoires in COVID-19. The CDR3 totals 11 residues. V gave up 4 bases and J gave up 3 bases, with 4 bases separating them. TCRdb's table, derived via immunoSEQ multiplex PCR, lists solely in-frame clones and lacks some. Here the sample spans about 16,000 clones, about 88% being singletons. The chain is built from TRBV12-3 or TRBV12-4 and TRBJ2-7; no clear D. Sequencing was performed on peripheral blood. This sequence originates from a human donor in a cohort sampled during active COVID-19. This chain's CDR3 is CASSYNYEQYF. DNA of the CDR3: TGTGCCAGCAGTTACAACTACGAGCAGTACTTC.